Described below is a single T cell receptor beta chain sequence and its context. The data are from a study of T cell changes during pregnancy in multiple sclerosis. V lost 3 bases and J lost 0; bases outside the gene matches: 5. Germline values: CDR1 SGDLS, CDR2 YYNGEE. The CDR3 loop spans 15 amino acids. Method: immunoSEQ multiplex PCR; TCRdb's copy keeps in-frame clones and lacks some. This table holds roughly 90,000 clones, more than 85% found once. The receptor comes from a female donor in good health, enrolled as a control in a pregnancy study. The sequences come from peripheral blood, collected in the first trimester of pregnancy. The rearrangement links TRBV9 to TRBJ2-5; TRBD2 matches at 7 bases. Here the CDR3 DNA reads TGTGCCAGCAGCGAAGGAGCGGGGTACCAAGAGACCCAGTACTTC. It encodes CASSEGAGYQETQYF.